Each of the 16 T cell receptor beta chains below was sequenced from the same sample in a study of T cells after yellow fever vaccination. One entry per CDR3 protein results from TCRdb running MiXCR on the 5' RACE reads. Of a few hundred thousand distinct CDR3 sequences in the sample, 9.5% to 15% were seen once. Specimen: CD4+ T cells sorted from PBMCs, collected 15 days after the yellow fever booster vaccination. All receptors come from a young man who received the YFV17D yellow fever vaccine.

This clonotype came up many times. V is TRBV7-2 and J is TRBJ2-3, with 10 bases lining up with TRBD1. The J segment lost 3 bases and the V segment lost 3 bases, leaving 3 bases of the junction unmatched. This CDR3 comprises 15 residues. CDR1 is SGHTA, CDR2 FQGNSA, per germline. The CDR3 sequence: CASSFTGQGTDTQYF. CDR3 DNA: TGTGCCAGCAGCTTTACGGGACAGGGGACAGATACGCAGTATTTT.

This clonotype has only a few counts. The chain is built from TRBV28 and TRBJ2-1, with 9 bases matching TRBD2. Germline CDR1 is MDHEN and CDR2 is SYDVKM. V dropped 5 bases and J dropped 9; count of bases not matched to a gene: 11. This CDR3 region has 15 residues. The CDR3 here is CASSVVWRGGVEQFF. The CDR3 bases are TGTGCCAGCAGTGTGGTATGGCGGGGGGGAGTTGAGCAGTTCTTC.

The CDR3, as DNA: TGTGCCAGCAGTAGGTCTACGAGGACTAGCGGGGGCAATGAGCAGTTCTTC. Protein: CASSRSTRTSGGNEQFF. This chain uses TRBV27 with TRBJ2-1; TRBD2 agrees at 13 bases. In germline, CDR1 is MNHEY, CDR2 SMNVEV (reference sequence). Unmatched junction bases numbered 10, after V lost 5 bases and J lost 6 bases. CDR3 length equals 17 residues.

J is TRBJ2-1 and V is TRBV4-3, with TRBD1 matching over 7 bases. Germline CDR1 LGHNA, CDR2 YSLEER. V lost 1 base, J lost 3 bases, and 12 bases stayed unmatched. This CDR3 comprises 18 residues. CDR3: CASSQVTHDRAYYNEQFF. CDR3 DNA sequence: TGCGCCAGCAGCCAAGTAACCCATGACAGGGCCTACTACAATGAGCAGTTCTTC.

This clonotype was seen more than once but under ten times. This chain uses TRBV6-5 with TRBJ2-3, with TRBD2 identical over 15 bases. The CDR3 has 16 amino acids. V gave up 8 bases and J gave up 0 bases; unmatched junction bases: 3. From germline, CDR1 is MNHEY and CDR2 SVGAGI. CDR3 DNA: TGTGCCAGCCGGACTAGCGGGGGGGCTAGCACAGATACGCAGTATTTT. It translates to CASRTSGGASTDTQYF.

This clonotype was counted between two and nine times. The rearrangement uses TRBV9 and TRBJ2-3, with TRBD1 matching over 8 bases. CDR3 length equals 15 residues. Trimming cost V 3 bases and J 4 bases; bases outside gene matches: 7. CDR1 is SGDLS, CDR2 YYNGEE, per germline. The CDR3 nucleotides read TGTGCCAGCAGCGCGCAGGGGGCGGTAGCAGATACGCAGTATTTT. This translates into CASSAQGAVADTQYF. Drawing the rest from reference TRBV9 and TRBJ2-3, the complete variable domain is DSGVTQTPKHLITATGQRVTLRCSPRSGDLSVYWYQQSLDQGLQFLIQYYNGEERAKGNILERFSAQQFPDLHSELNLSSLELGDSALYFCASSAQGAVADTQYFGPGTRLTVL.

This clonotype was seen only a few times. The CDR3 DNA reads as TGCGCCAGCAGTGAGTCGATACGCAAGCAGGGTTCCGGGGAGCTGTTTTTT. Its protein is CASSESIRKQGSGELFF. The rearrangement joins TRBV10-1 to TRBJ2-2, with a weak D call TRBD1 (5 bases). Germline-derived CDR1 and CDR2 are WNHNN and SYGVQD (reference sequence). The CDR3 loop spans 17 amino acids. V was shortened by 0 bases and J by 6 bases, with 17 bases between the two germline ends.

This clonotype turned up a few times. The CDR3 carries no conserved terminal phenylalanine or tryptophan, so it likely arises from a read error. The limits of the CDR3 on the DNA are not certain, so only TCRdb's listed CDR3 is given. J is TRBJ2-7 and V is TRBV25-1; TRBD2, the table's D call, was not compared with the DNA. Germline values: CDR1 MGHDK, CDR2 SYGVNS. The CDR3 numbers 13 amino acids, ends counted. This CDR3 reads CASSEYDPIAGVS.

The gene calls are TRBV12-3 or TRBV12-4 and TRBJ2-5; D could derive from TRBD1 or TRBD2 (5 bases each). There are 14 residues in the CDR3. V was cut by 6 bases and J by 2 bases, with 13 bases left in between. The CDR3 sequence is CASSRDLSQETQYF. In DNA, the CDR3 is TGTGCCAGCAGCCGGGACCTCTCTCAAGAGACCCAGTACTTC.

This chain uses TRBV7-9 with TRBJ2-2; tentative D call: TRBD2 (5 bases). CDR3 length equals 18 residues. The ends were cut back, 2 bases at V and 0 bases at J, with 16 bases in the middle. The germline CDR1 and CDR2 sequences are SEHNR and FQNEAQ (reference sequence). CDR3 in amino acids: CASSLNGRGISNTGELFF. CDR3 sequence (DNA): TGTGCCAGCAGCTTAAACGGTAGAGGGATTTCGAACACCGGGGAGCTGTTTTTT.

This clonotype was seen at least ten times. The rearrangement joins TRBV7-9 to TRBJ2-7, with D possibly matching TRBD2 (6 bases). This CDR3 is 13 amino acids long. V was shortened by 5 bases and J by 1 base, with 9 bases between the two germline ends. CDR1 is SEHNR, CDR2 FQNEAQ, per germline (reference sequence). The CDR3 is CASSRDSSYEQYV. The CDR3 bases are TGTGCCAGCAGCCGGGACTCTTCCTACGAGCAGTACGTC.

The chain recombines TRBV7-2 with TRBJ2-3, with TRBD2 identical over 12 bases. Germline V gene sequence: CDR1 SGHTA, CDR2 FQGNSA. The V gene end was trimmed by 6 bases and the J gene end by 5 bases; junction bases not matched to a gene: 12. CDR3 length: 17 residues. In nucleotides, the CDR3 is TGTGCCAGCAGTCTCCCCGCCGCTAGCGGGGGGGGAGATACGCAGTATTTT. This translates into CASSLPAASGGGDTQYF.

This clonotype was detected only a few times. J is TRBJ1-1 and V is TRBV5-1; D is possibly TRBD1 (5 bases). Trimming took 5 bases from V and 1 from J, leaving 15 bases between them. The CDR3 consists of 15 residues. Germline lookup yields CDR1 SGHRS and CDR2 YFSETQ. CDR3 sequence reads: CASSLEGLRNTEAFF. CDR3 in DNA: TGCGCCAGCAGTCTCGAGGGACTAAGGAACACTGAAGCTTTCTTT.

This clonotype was observed a few times. This chain links TRBV5-5 with TRBJ2-5, with unresolved D. Trimming left V 0 bases short and J 2 bases short, with 8 bases between. Germline CDR1 is SGHKS and CDR2 is YYEKEE (reference sequence). CDR3 length equals 14 residues. CDR3 DNA sequence: TGTGCCAGCAGCTTGGAGTGGCTACAAGAGACCCAGTACTTC. This encodes CASSLEWLQETQYF.

The chain combines TRBV5-1 with TRBJ2-1, with D hard to call. V gave up 4 bases and J gave up 0 bases, with 8 bases separating them. This CDR3 is built from 14 residues. The germline V gene encodes CDR1 SGHRS and CDR2 YFSETQ. CDR3 sequence reads: CASSPPSSYNEQFF. For the CDR3, the DNA is TGCGCCAGCAGCCCCCCTAGCTCCTACAATGAGCAGTTCTTC.

This clonotype has ten or more counts. The DNA of the CDR3 is TGCGCCAGCAGCCAAGGGGTTCAGGGAAGCTCCTACAATGAGCAGTTCTTC. As protein: CASSQGVQGSSYNEQFF. This chain joins TRBV4-3 and TRBJ2-1; perhaps TRBD1 as D (5 bases). The CDR3 loop spans 17 amino acids. Germline values: CDR1 LGHNA, CDR2 YSLEER. V was pared by 1 base and J by 0 bases, with 13 bases between.